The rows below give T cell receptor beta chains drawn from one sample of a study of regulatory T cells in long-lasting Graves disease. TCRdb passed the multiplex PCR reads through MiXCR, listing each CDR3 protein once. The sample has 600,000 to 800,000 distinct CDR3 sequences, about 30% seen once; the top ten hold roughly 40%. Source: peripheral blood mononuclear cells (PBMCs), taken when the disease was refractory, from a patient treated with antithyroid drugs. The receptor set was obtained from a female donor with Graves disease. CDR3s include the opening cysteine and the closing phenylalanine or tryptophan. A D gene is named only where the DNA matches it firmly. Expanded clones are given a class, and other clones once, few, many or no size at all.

CDR3aa: CASALRQVNTEAFF; CDR3nt: TGTGCCAGCGCTCTCAGACAGGTGAACACTGAAGCTTTCTTT; abundance: few; d_gene: .; v_gene: TRBV6-1; j_gene: TRBJ1-1
CDR3aa: CASSPKPGPYNSPLHF; CDR3nt: TGTGCCAGCAGCCCGAAACCAGGCCCCTATAATTCACCCCTCCACTTT; abundance: .; d_gene: .; v_gene: TRBV6-1; j_gene: TRBJ1-6
CDR3aa: CASSLGGQGFYYQPQHF; CDR3nt: TGTGCCAGCAGCTTAGGGGGACAGGGGTTTTATTATCAGCCCCAGCATTTT; abundance: .; d_gene: TRBD1; v_gene: TRBV7-8; j_gene: TRBJ1-5
CDR3aa: CASGSHSGNYGYTF; CDR3nt: TGTGCTAGTGGTTCCCACTCAGGAAACTATGGCTACACCTTC; abundance: few; d_gene: .; v_gene: TRBV12-5; j_gene: TRBJ1-2
CDR3aa: CASSQDLTGGDEQYF; CDR3nt: TGCGCCAGCAGCCAAGATCTGACAGGGGGAGACGAGCAGTACTTC; abundance: .; d_gene: TRBD1; v_gene: TRBV4-1; j_gene: TRBJ2-7
CDR3aa: CASRFSGGFNEKLFF; CDR3nt: TGTGCCAGCAGGTTCTCAGGGGGCTTTAATGAAAAACTGTTTTTT; abundance: many; d_gene: TRBD1; v_gene: TRBV12-3/TRBV12-4; j_gene: TRBJ1-4
CDR3aa: CASRPAARHYGYTF; CDR3nt: TGTGCCAGCAGACCCGCCGCCAGGCACTATGGCTACACCTTC; abundance: few; d_gene: .; v_gene: TRBV6-1; j_gene: TRBJ1-2
CDR3aa: CASSYDLVGEQYF; CDR3nt: TGTGCCAGCAGTTACGATCTTGTGGGCGAGCAGTACTTC; abundance: few; d_gene: .; v_gene: TRBV6-5; j_gene: TRBJ2-7
CDR3aa: CASSDNREVLETQYF; CDR3nt: TGTGCCAGCAGTGACAACAGGGAAGTATTGGAGACCCAGTACTTC; abundance: many; d_gene: .; v_gene: TRBV25-1; j_gene: TRBJ2-5
CDR3aa: CASSLSLLSAGGDYTF; CDR3nt: TGTGCCAGCAGTTTATCGCTTTTGTCCGCCGGTGGCGACTACACCTTC; abundance: .; d_gene: .; v_gene: TRBV27; j_gene: TRBJ1-2
CDR3aa: CASSLAVSANYEQYF; CDR3nt: TGTGCCAGCAGCTTAGCCGTTTCTGCTAATTACGAGCAGTACTTC; abundance: .; d_gene: .; v_gene: TRBV11-2; j_gene: TRBJ2-7
CDR3aa: CASSLGLQGDNSPLHF; CDR3nt: TGTGCCAGCAGCTTAGGACTGCAGGGGGATAATTCACCCCTCCACTTT; abundance: few; d_gene: TRBD1; v_gene: TRBV7-6; j_gene: TRBJ1-6
CDR3aa: CASRGEGAVPGTQHF; CDR3nt: TGTGCCAGCCGGGGGGAAGGGGCCGTCCCGGGGACCCAGCATTTT; abundance: .; d_gene: .; v_gene: TRBV2; j_gene: TRBJ1-5
CDR3aa: CASSFVRTAANYGYTF; CDR3nt: TGTGCCAGCTCCTTTGTTCGGACGGCCGCTAACTATGGCTACACCTTC; abundance: .; d_gene: .; v_gene: TRBV6-1; j_gene: TRBJ1-2
CDR3aa: CASSRSASGANTGELFF; CDR3nt: TGTGCCAGCAGCCGCTCAGCTAGCGGGGCGAACACCGGGGAGCTGTTTTTT; abundance: .; d_gene: TRBD2; v_gene: TRBV7-3; j_gene: TRBJ2-2
CDR3aa: CASSLVVVGAEQYF; CDR3nt: TGTGCCAGCAGTTTGGTTGTAGTCGGGGCCGAGCAGTACTTC; abundance: .; d_gene: .; v_gene: TRBV27; j_gene: TRBJ2-7
CDR3aa: CASSLSAGGSQPQHF; CDR3nt: TGTGCCAGCAGTTTATCTGCAGGGGGCAGTCAGCCCCAGCATTTT; abundance: few; d_gene: TRBD1; v_gene: TRBV27; j_gene: TRBJ1-5
CDR3aa: CASSSTGTGQETQYF; CDR3nt: TGTGCCAGCAGTTCCACCGGGACAGGGCAAGAGACCCAGTACTTC; abundance: many; d_gene: TRBD1; v_gene: TRBV6-5; j_gene: TRBJ2-5
CDR3aa: CASSDDRVNQPQHF; CDR3nt: TGTGCCAGCAGTGACGACAGGGTCAATCAGCCCCAGCATTTT; abundance: .; d_gene: TRBD1; v_gene: TRBV2; j_gene: TRBJ1-5
CDR3aa: CASPVREQYF; CDR3nt: TGTGCCAGCCCCGTCCGGGAGCAGTACTTC; abundance: many; d_gene: .; v_gene: TRBV6-2/TRBV6-3; j_gene: TRBJ2-7
CDR3aa: CASSGWGSTYGYTF; CDR3nt: TGTGCCAGCAGTGGATGGGGGTCTACTTATGGCTACACCTTC; abundance: few; d_gene: .; v_gene: TRBV25-1; j_gene: TRBJ1-2
CDR3aa: CASTPRPEGRNTEAFF; CDR3nt: TGTGCCAGCACCCCCAGGCCTGAGGGCAGGAACACTGAAGCTTTCTTT; abundance: .; d_gene: .; v_gene: TRBV6-1; j_gene: TRBJ1-1
CDR3aa: CASSFGAGGPHETQYF; CDR3nt: TGTGCCAGCAGTTTCGGGGCGGGAGGGCCGCATGAGACCCAGTACTTC; abundance: many; d_gene: TRBD2; v_gene: TRBV28; j_gene: TRBJ2-5
CDR3aa: CASSLSLTANTEAFF; CDR3nt: TGTGCCAGCAGTTTATCGTTGACAGCGAACACTGAAGCTTTCTTT; abundance: .; d_gene: .; v_gene: TRBV27; j_gene: TRBJ1-1
CDR3aa: CATSRVLADPLYEQYF; CDR3nt: TGTGCCACCAGCAGAGTTTTGGCGGATCCACTCTACGAGCAGTACTTC; abundance: .; d_gene: .; v_gene: TRBV15; j_gene: TRBJ2-7
CDR3aa: CASSPAHANSPLHF; CDR3nt: TGTGCCAGCAGCCCGGCCCACGCGAATTCACCCCTCCACTTT; abundance: many; d_gene: .; v_gene: TRBV28; j_gene: TRBJ1-6
CDR3aa: CASSLGAGGGRDTEAFF; CDR3nt: TGTGCCAGCAGCTTAGGAGCAGGGGGCGGCAGGGACACTGAAGCTTTCTTT; abundance: many; d_gene: TRBD1; v_gene: TRBV11-3; j_gene: TRBJ1-1
CDR3aa: CASSLGLNYGYTF; CDR3nt: TGTGCCAGCAGCTTGGGGTTGAACTATGGCTACACCTTC; abundance: many; d_gene: .; v_gene: TRBV7-8; j_gene: TRBJ1-2
CDR3aa: CASSVGQGAGAEAFF; CDR3nt: TGCGCCAGCAGCGTCGGACAGGGGGCAGGCGCTGAAGCTTTCTTT; abundance: .; d_gene: TRBD1; v_gene: TRBV5-1; j_gene: TRBJ1-1
CDR3aa: CASSPENRDYEQYF; CDR3nt: TGCGCCAGCAGCCCGGAAAACAGAGACTACGAGCAGTACTTC; abundance: .; d_gene: .; v_gene: TRBV5-1; j_gene: TRBJ2-7
CDR3aa: CSVGPGGNQPQHF; CDR3nt: TGCAGCGTTGGGCCAGGAGGCAATCAGCCCCAGCATTTT; abundance: few; d_gene: .; v_gene: TRBV29-1; j_gene: TRBJ1-5
CDR3aa: CASSYSPPWSSGNTIYF; CDR3nt: TGTGCCAGCAGTTACTCACCCCCGTGGTCCTCTGGAAACACCATATATTTT; abundance: .; d_gene: .; v_gene: TRBV6-2/TRBV6-3; j_gene: TRBJ1-3
CDR3aa: CASSLGLAGHEQYF; CDR3nt: TGCGCCAGCAGCCTCGGACTAGCGGGGCACGAGCAGTACTTC; abundance: .; d_gene: TRBD2; v_gene: TRBV5-1; j_gene: TRBJ2-7
CDR3aa: CASNEGAQNEQFF; CDR3nt: TGTGCCAGCAACGAGGGGGCGCAGAATGAGCAGTTCTTC; abundance: .; d_gene: TRBD1; v_gene: TRBV28; j_gene: TRBJ2-1
CDR3aa: CASTSRGLTQPQHF; CDR3nt: TGTGCCAGCACGAGCAGGGGTCTCACTCAGCCCCAGCATTTT; abundance: few; d_gene: .; v_gene: TRBV2; j_gene: TRBJ1-5
CDR3aa: CASSPRAQGAGTEAFF; CDR3nt: TGTGCCAGCAGCCCGCGAGCTCAGGGGGCTGGCACTGAAGCTTTCTTT; abundance: .; d_gene: TRBD1; v_gene: TRBV9; j_gene: TRBJ1-1
CDR3aa: CASSSQGQGSVETQYF; CDR3nt: TGTGCCAGCAGCTCCCAAGGACAGGGAAGTGTAGAGACCCAGTACTTC; abundance: many; d_gene: TRBD1; v_gene: TRBV11-2; j_gene: TRBJ2-5
CDR3aa: CASSVGTGVSYEQYF; CDR3nt: TGTGCCAGTAGCGTCGGGACAGGGGTCTCCTACGAGCAGTACTTC; abundance: few; d_gene: TRBD1; v_gene: TRBV19; j_gene: TRBJ2-7
CDR3aa: CASTSGRPANYGYTF; CDR3nt: TGTGCCAGTACCTCCGGGCGGCCGGCTAACTATGGCTACACCTTC; abundance: .; d_gene: .; v_gene: TRBV19; j_gene: TRBJ1-2
CDR3aa: CASSYPMGEAFF; CDR3nt: TGTGCCAGCAGTTACCCCATGGGTGAAGCTTTCTTT; abundance: .; d_gene: .; v_gene: TRBV6-2/TRBV6-3; j_gene: TRBJ1-1
CDR3aa: CASITGGSGSPLHF; CDR3nt: TGTGCCAGCATTACTGGGGGTTCTGGTTCACCCCTCCACTTT; abundance: few; d_gene: .; v_gene: TRBV28; j_gene: TRBJ1-6
CDR3aa: CASSFQGGEAFF; CDR3nt: TGTGCCAGCAGTTTCCAGGGGGGGGAGGCTTTCTTT; abundance: few; d_gene: TRBD1; v_gene: TRBV12-3/TRBV12-4; j_gene: TRBJ1-1
CDR3aa: CASSTGTVSGNTIYF; CDR3nt: TGTGCCAGCAGTACCGGGACAGTCTCTGGAAACACCATATATTTT; abundance: many; d_gene: TRBD1; v_gene: TRBV28; j_gene: TRBJ1-3
CDR3aa: CSVEGGDDGYTF; CDR3nt: TGCAGCGTTGAAGGGGGGGACGATGGCTACACCTTC; abundance: few; d_gene: .; v_gene: TRBV29-1; j_gene: TRBJ1-2
CDR3aa: CASRSRTQETQYF; CDR3nt: TGTGCCAGCAGATCCCGGACCCAAGAGACCCAGTACTTC; abundance: .; d_gene: .; v_gene: TRBV28; j_gene: TRBJ2-5
CDR3aa: CASSLPDGEAFF; CDR3nt: TGTGCCAGCAGCTTACCGGACGGTGAAGCTTTCTTT; abundance: .; d_gene: .; v_gene: TRBV7-6; j_gene: TRBJ1-1
CDR3aa: CASSYSPSGGLKETQYF; CDR3nt: TGTGCCAGCAGTTACTCCCCGTCGGGCGGGTTGAAGGAGACCCAGTACTTC; abundance: .; d_gene: .; v_gene: TRBV6-2/TRBV6-3; j_gene: TRBJ2-5
CDR3aa: CASSSLRVYEQYF; CDR3nt: TGTGCCAGCAGTTCGCTCAGGGTATACGAGCAGTACTTC; abundance: few; d_gene: .; v_gene: TRBV6-2/TRBV6-3; j_gene: TRBJ2-7
CDR3aa: CASSLPWEKLFF; CDR3nt: TGTGCCAGCAGTTTACCGTGGGAAAAACTGTTTTTT; abundance: .; d_gene: .; v_gene: TRBV28; j_gene: TRBJ1-4
CDR3aa: CAWRHRASAKLFF; CDR3nt: TGTGCCTGGAGACACAGGGCGTCGGCAAAACTGTTTTTT; abundance: .; d_gene: .; v_gene: TRBV30; j_gene: TRBJ1-4
CDR3aa: CASSSHRDAVNTIYF; CDR3nt: TGTGCCAGCAGCTCGCACCGGGACGCAGTAAACACCATATATTTT; abundance: .; d_gene: .; v_gene: TRBV7-3; j_gene: TRBJ1-3
CDR3aa: CSASRLAGALGEQFF; CDR3nt: TGCAGTGCTAGCAGACTAGCGGGGGCCCTAGGTGAGCAGTTCTTC; abundance: .; d_gene: TRBD2; v_gene: TRBV20-1; j_gene: TRBJ2-1